This TCR beta chain was identified in a study of T cell changes during pregnancy in multiple sclerosis. The CDR3 sequence is 13 residues long. Trimming pared 3 bases from V and 7 bases from J, leaving 9 bases between. Germline V gene sequence: CDR1 PRHDT, CDR2 FYEKMQ (reference sequence). Sequencing used immunoSEQ multiplex PCR; TCRdb keeps in-frame clones, though not all of them. Of 45,000 to 50,000 clones listed, 94% are singletons. The receptor's source is a female donor with multiple sclerosis, enrolled in a pregnancy study. This specimen was CD8+ T cells from peripheral blood mononuclear cells, taken in the first trimester of pregnancy. This chain links TRBV13 with TRBJ2-2; possible D gene TRBD2, 6 bases. The CDR3 region has the DNA TGTGCCAGCAGCTTCCGGGGAGGCGGGGAGCTGTTTTTT. Protein sequence: CASSFRGGGELFF.